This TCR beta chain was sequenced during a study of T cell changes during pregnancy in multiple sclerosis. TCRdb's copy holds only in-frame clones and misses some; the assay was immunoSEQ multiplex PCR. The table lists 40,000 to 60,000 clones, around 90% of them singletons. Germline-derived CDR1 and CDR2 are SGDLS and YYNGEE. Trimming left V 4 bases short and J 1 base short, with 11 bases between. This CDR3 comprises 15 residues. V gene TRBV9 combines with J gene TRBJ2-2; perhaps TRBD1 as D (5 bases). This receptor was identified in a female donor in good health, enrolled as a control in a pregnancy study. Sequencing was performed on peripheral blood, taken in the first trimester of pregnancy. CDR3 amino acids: CASSPLDRNTGELFF. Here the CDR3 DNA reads TGTGCCAGCAGCCCCTTAGACAGGAACACCGGGGAGCTGTTTTTT.